This T cell receptor beta chain was recovered during a study of blood T cell repertoires in COVID-19 (dated by TCRdb to the early 2020s). With respect to the entire study: Samples covering the acute and convalescent phases of COVID-19 were provided by collaborators in the United States, Italy and Spain. The material from the prospective study consisted of cDNA or gDNA derived from T cells, B-cell-depleted T cells, or PBMCs. Subjects who had been exposed to COVID-19, were actively infected with it, or had recovered from it provided the deeply sampled blood TCRbeta repertoires that made up the dataset. The repertoires were released in a freely available public database meant as a resource for research on the immune response to SARS-CoV-2. The samples were drawn from the first 160 participants of the ongoing ImmuneRACE study and from more than 1,000 subjects provided by 6 global collaborators. Nearly every sample came with metadata listing a de-identified subject ID, COVID-19 status, age in years and sex. HLA class I and class II types, where available, came from metadata supplied by the sample provider rather than from assay-based typing.

V loses 5 bases at its end and J loses 5 bases; junction bases beyond the gene matches: 5. From a lookup of the germline V gene, CDR1 and CDR2 are SGHTA and FQGNSA. From cysteine to phenylalanine, the CDR3 is 17 amino acids long. Solely the CDR3 DNA is kept, with 51 bases framed from the first base. In the case of this clone: Its recognized antigen is unknown. Nothing much larger sits one base from this clone, and base qualities are not available.

Collaborating institutions collected whole blood in K2EDTA tubes following their own protocols. Collaborator samples were shipped for TCRbeta analysis as frozen whole blood, isolated PBMCs, or DNA extracted from either sample type. TCRbeta CDR3 regions were amplified from genomic DNA by means of the immunoSEQ Assay, a bias-controlled multiplex PCR. In the source study's methods: Within the assay, amplification of reference gene primers was used to estimate how many nucleated cells each sample contained. To quantify the absolute abundance of each unique TCRbeta CDR3 rearrangement, sequence reads were collapsed and filtered. For each sample, productive Simpson clonality was calculated by taking the square root of Simpson's diversity index across productive rearrangements. TCRdb carries this immuneACCESS record with in-frame sequences only. Its versions omit some clonotypes, under half of them owing to an unresolved V gene in the studies checked, with the rest unexplained. The V and J calls and clone size come from that table; D and trimming were worked out from the DNA. In this sample the table shows 25,000 to 35,000 clones, 89% of which occur a single time. The top ten clones comprise around a tenth of the sample.

Broad study findings and their caveats: The amount of clinical and demographic metadata varied by source and participant and was provided uncurated.

The V gene is TRBV7-2 and the J gene is TRBJ2-2, with 16 bases matching TRBD2. The sample taken for sequencing was peripheral blood. The receptor was derived from a human donor in a cohort sampled during active COVID-19. In nucleotide form, the sequence is TGTGCCAGCAGCGCAAAGGGACTAGCGGGGGGGACCGGGGAGCTGTTTTTT. Its translation is CASSAKGLAGGTGELFF.